The rows below give T cell receptor beta chains drawn from one sample of a study of CD8+ T cells in alopecia areata. The repertoire was sequenced with immunoSEQ multiplex PCR; TCRdb's copy has only in-frame clones and lacks some. The sample includes roughly 180,000 clones, more than 55% of them seen just once. Sequenced material: CD4+ T cells sorted from blood, taken at week 4, from a patient treated with tofacitinib. All receptors come from a human donor with alopecia areata. Each CDR3 is given with its conserved first and last residue. A D gene is named only where the DNA matches it firmly. Rows give clone size only sometimes, using once, few, many, or a class for an expanded clone.

j_call v_call clone_size d_call cdr3_nt cdr3_aa
TRBJ1-2 TRBV30 NA NA TGTGCCTGGAGTGTCGGGTCGGGGTCGATCTATGGCTACACCTTC CAWSVGSGSIYGYTF
TRBJ2-5 TRBV5-1 few NA TGCGCCAGCAGCGTTAGTTTAACAAGGAAAGAGACCCAGTACTTC CASSVSLTRKETQYF
TRBJ2-1 TRBV29-1 few NA TGCAGCGTTGAAACAGGGGGGGATGAGCAGTTCTTC CSVETGGDEQFF
TRBJ2-5 TRBV19 NA TRBD2 TGTGCCAGTAGTATTTGGGCGGGGGGACAAGAGACCCAGTACTTC CASSIWAGGQETQYF
TRBJ1-1 TRBV5-1 NA NA TGCGCCAGCAGCTTGACAGAGAACACTGAAGCTTTCTTT CASSLTENTEAFF
TRBJ2-1 TRBV6-5 few NA TGTGCCAGCAGTTACTCGACCGGCGAGCAGTTCTTC CASSYSTGEQFF
TRBJ2-7 TRBV11-2 once NA TGTGCCAGCAGATCACCGCGGTTCCACGAGCAGTACTTC CASRSPRFHEQYF
TRBJ2-6 TRBV9 NA TRBD1 TGTGCCAGCAGCGTAGGGACAGGTGGTAACTCTGGGGCCAACGTCCTGACTTTC CASSVGTGGNSGANVLTF
TRBJ1-1 TRBV15 NA NA TGTGCCACCAGCGGAGGGGGGTTTGACACTGAAGCTTTCTTT CATSGGGFDTEAFF
TRBJ2-1 TRBV6-5 NA TRBD2 TGTGCCAGCAGCCCCCCCAGCGGGGGGGCCCATGAGCAGTTCTTC CASSPPSGGAHEQFF
TRBJ2-5 TRBV30 NA NA TGTGCCTGGAAAGTACAAGAGACCCAGTACTTC CAWKVQETQYF
TRBJ1-1 TRBV29-1 NA TRBD1 TGCAGCGCAACCGGGACAGGGGACGGAAACACTGAAGCTTTCTTT CSATGTGDGNTEAFF
TRBJ2-5 TRBV15 once NA TGTGCCACCAGCAGAGATGCAGTCAGAGGACAGAGGGACTTC CATSRDAVRGQRDF
TRBJ2-1 TRBV25-1 NA NA TGTGCCAGCAGTGAAGGGTGGAATGAGCAGTTCTTC CASSEGWNEQFF
TRBJ1-4 TRBV29-1 NA NA TGCAGCGTTAGGGGAACCGGGGCCGGGGAAAAACTGTTTTTT CSVRGTGAGEKLFF
TRBJ2-5 TRBV2 NA NA TGTGCCAGCGAAGACCGGGGTGGCCCCCAGTACTTC CASEDRGGPQYF
TRBJ2-7 TRBV5-1 NA NA TGCGCCAGCAGCTTGGTGGCAGCTGGGTACTTC CASSLVAAGYF
TRBJ2-3 TRBV9 NA NA TGTGCCAGCAGCGCCCGGACAAGCACAGATACGCAGTATTTT CASSARTSTDTQYF
TRBJ1-5 TRBV29-1 NA NA TGCAGCGTCGGTACGGGGGTCGACAATCAGCCCCAGCATTTT CSVGTGVDNQPQHF
TRBJ1-6 TRBV5-1 NA NA TGCGCCAGCACCTTGGGGGAGGCGGGATCACCCCTCCACTTT CASTLGEAGSPLHF
TRBJ2-1 TRBV6-5 NA NA TGTGCCAGCAGTTACTCGGGTGAGCAGTTCTTC CASSYSGEQFF
TRBJ1-1 TRBV4-2 few TRBD1 TGTGCCAGCAGCCAAGACTTGGCAGGGGGGAACACTGAAGCTTTCTTT CASSQDLAGGNTEAFF
TRBJ2-7 TRBV15 NA NA TGTGCCACAAGTGGACGGGCCTCCTACGAGCAGTACTTC CATSGRASYEQYF
TRBJ1-2 TRBV30 NA TRBD1 TGTGCCTGGACTTGGGACAGAGCTAACTATGGCTACACCTTC CAWTWDRANYGYTF
TRBJ1-5 TRBV4-1 NA NA TGCGCCAGCAGGGCGGGGTTGGCGCGAGACGGGCGGCCCCAGCATTTT CASRAGLARDGRPQHF
TRBJ1-5 TRBV28 NA NA TGTGCCAGCAGGCTGGAATCCGGGGTTGCTCAGCCCCAGCATTTT CASRLESGVAQPQHF
TRBJ2-3 TRBV7-2 NA NA TGTGCCAGCAGCGTACAAGGACCATCGGGCACAGATACGCAGTATTTT CASSVQGPSGTDTQYF
TRBJ1-2 TRBV11-2 NA TRBD1 TGTGCCAGCAGCTTAGATCTGTACAGGGGTGAAGGCTACACCTTC CASSLDLYRGEGYTF
TRBJ2-5 TRBV7-2 NA NA TGTGCCAGCAGCACCCAACTATTCAGGGAGACCCAGTACTTC CASSTQLFRETQYF
TRBJ1-1 TRBV29-1 NA NA TGCAGCGTTGGGCGGTCCTCAACATCTGAAGCTTTCTTT CSVGRSSTSEAFF
TRBJ2-5 TRBV29-1 NA NA TGCAGCGTTGATAGCCTCCAAGAGACCCAGTACTTC CSVDSLQETQYF
TRBJ2-2 TRBV6-1 once NA TGTGCCAGCACCTACAGAGGGGGGACCGGGGAGCTGTTTTTT CASTYRGGTGELFF
TRBJ2-5 TRBV7-2 NA NA TGTGCCAGCAGCCCTCAAACAGGGAACCAAGAGACCCAGTACTTC CASSPQTGNQETQYF
TRBJ1-6 TRBV27 NA TRBD1 TGTGCCAGCAGCGCGGGGACAGGGGGCGATAATTCACCCCTCCACTTT CASSAGTGGDNSPLHF
TRBJ2-5 TRBV30 NA NA TGTGCCTGGAGTTCGCGGGAGACCCAGTACTTC CAWSSRETQYF
TRBJ1-1 TRBV6-5 once TRBD1 TGTGCCAGCAGCGAGCAGGGGGGAGTGGTCACTGAAGCTTTCTTT CASSEQGGVVTEAFF
TRBJ1-1 TRBV19 NA NA TGTGCCAGTAGAGGACAAGAAGCTTTCTTT CASRGQEAFF
TRBJ2-3 TRBV30 NA NA TGTGCCTGGTGCCCCGGACCCAGCGACACAGATACGCAGTATTTT CAWCPGPSDTDTQYF
TRBJ2-1 TRBV7-3 NA NA TGTGCCAGCAGCTCCGGGACACCCCCCGGGGAGCAGTTCTTC CASSSGTPPGEQFF
TRBJ1-1 TRBV28 NA TRBD1 TGTGCCAGCAGTACAGGGGCTGAAGCTTTCTTT CASSTGAEAFF
TRBJ1-1 TRBV5-1 NA TRBD1 TGCGCCAGCAGCTTGGTCGTGGGACAGGGCGCTGAAGCTTTCTTT CASSLVVGQGAEAFF
TRBJ2-3 TRBV5-1 NA NA TGCGCCAGCAGCTTTACCGGGATTTTCACAGATACGCAGTATTTT CASSFTGIFTDTQYF
TRBJ1-2 TRBV9 NA NA TGTGCCAGCAGCGTAGCCCCCCAGGGATCGGGTGGCTACACCTTC CASSVAPQGSGGYTF
TRBJ2-2 TRBV7-8 NA NA TGTGCCAGCAGCACGAACCCTCCCGGGCGAGGGGACACCGGGGAGCTGTTTTTT CASSTNPPGRGDTGELFF
TRBJ1-6 TRBV5-1 NA NA TGCGCCAGCAGAGACAGGCTAAGCTCCTATAATTCACCCCTCCACTTT CASRDRLSSYNSPLHF
TRBJ1-6 TRBV27 NA NA TGTGCCAGCAGCCCCTCGGTTGCGGGGTCACCCCTCCACTTT CASSPSVAGSPLHF
TRBJ2-7 TRBV5-6 NA TRBD1 TGTGCCAGCAGCTTGCGGGCCGGGACAGGGGCTGAGCAGTACTTC CASSLRAGTGAEQYF
TRBJ1-1 TRBV25-1 few NA TGTGCCAAGTCCATCTTCCTTCATAGGACAGCGCTCACTGAAGCTTTCTTT CAKSIFLHRTALTEAFF
TRBJ2-7 TRBV28 many NA TGTGCCAGCAGTTTATATCCCGGGACATCCTACGAGCAGTACTTC CASSLYPGTSYEQYF